These 12 T cell receptor beta chains came from one sample sequenced in a study of blood T cell repertoires in COVID-19. The method was immunoSEQ multiplex PCR; TCRdb's version includes in-frame clones alone and lacks a portion of them. The sample shows 150,000 to 180,000 clones, roughly 80% of them seen only once. The sequencing sample was made of peripheral blood. The receptors were sampled from a man older than 75 with acute or convalescent COVID-19.

The V call is TRBV9, the J call TRBJ1-2; 8 bases are a match to TRBD1. The V gene end was trimmed by 0 bases and the J gene end by 8 bases; junction bases not matched to a gene: 6. This CDR3 is 14 amino acids long. Germline values: CDR1 SGDLS, CDR2 YYNGEE. The CDR3 spells CASSVVDRALGYTF. The CDR3 DNA sequence: TGTGCCAGCAGCGTAGTGGACAGGGCGCTGGGCTACACCTTC. Combining the CDR3 with reference TRBV9 and TRBJ1-2 gives the whole variable domain DSGVTQTPKHLITATGQRVTLRCSPRSGDLSVYWYQQSLDQGLQFLIQYYNGEERAKGNILERFSAQQFPDLHSELNLSSLELGDSALYFCASSVVDRALGYTFGSGTRLTVV.

The chain is built from TRBV2 and TRBJ1-1; TRBD1 matches 8 bases. The V segment lost 7 bases and the J segment 8 bases; nucleotides outside the gene matches: 18. The germline V gene encodes CDR1 SNHLY and CDR2 FYNNEI. The CDR3 consists of 16 residues. The CDR3 reads CASNQGAGGASPEAFF. The DNA of the CDR3 is TGTGCCAGCAACCAAGGGGCAGGGGGCGCGTCTCCCGAAGCTTTCTTT.

The chain has TRBV19 and TRBJ2-3; the match to TRBD1 covers 7 bases. The CDR3 runs 14 residues. Germline CDR1 reads LNHDA; CDR2 reads SQIVND (reference sequence). The ends lost 5 bases at V and 7 bases at J; junction bases unmatched: 9. The CDR3 sequence is CASSGDSSLYTQYF. The DNA for the CDR3 is TGTGCCAGTAGTGGGGACAGCTCTTTGTATACGCAGTATTTT.

Notes on this clone: Other DNA sequences in this sample translate to the same CDR3. The chain recombines TRBV12-3 or TRBV12-4 with TRBJ1-2; TRBD1 matches 8 bases. The CDR3 contains 12 residues. V shed 5 bases, J shed 4 bases, and the junction held 0 bases outside the gene matches. This chain's CDR3 is CASSQGAYGYTF. As DNA, the CDR3 is TGTGCCAGCAGTCAGGGGGCCTATGGCTACACCTTC.

The gene calls are TRBV6-4 and TRBJ2-1, with TRBD1 as a possible D gene (7 bases). CDR3 length: 16 amino acids. Germline-derived CDR1 and CDR2 are MRHNA and SNTAGT. V lost 6 bases to trimming and J lost 0 bases, with 15 bases between them. The CDR3 DNA follows: TGTGCCAGCAGGCCCCTCCAGGGGGGCTCCTACAATGAGCAGTTCTTC. Its translation: CASRPLQGGSYNEQFF.

This chain connects TRBV14 to TRBJ2-5, with 15 bases fitting TRBD2. Losses at the gene ends were 2 bases for V and 0 bases for J; bases not matched to a gene: 4. This CDR3 spans 18 amino acids. The germline gives CDR1 SGHDN, CDR2 FVKESK. The CDR3 region is CASSQRGTSGGHQETQYF. The DNA of the CDR3 is TGTGCCAGCAGCCAACGTGGGACTAGCGGGGGGCACCAAGAGACCCAGTACTTC. Full variable domain (rest looked up from reference TRBV14 and TRBJ2-5): EAGVTQFPSHSVIEKGQTVTLRCDPISGHDNLYWYRRVMGKEIKFLLHFVKESKQDESGMPNNRFLAERTGGTYSTLKVQPAELEDSGVYFCASSQRGTSGGHQETQYFGPGTRLLVL.

This chain links TRBV7-2 with TRBJ2-1; 11 bases are shared with TRBD2. The CDR3 extends over 15 amino acids. V shed 0 bases and J 9 bases; nucleotides not matched to a gene: 4. In germline, CDR1 is SGHTA, CDR2 FQGNSA. CDR3 sequence reads: CASSLASGGAGEQFF. CDR3 DNA sequence: TGTGCCAGCAGCTTAGCTAGCGGGGGGGCCGGTGAGCAGTTCTTC.

The CDR3 spells CASSSSINGNQPQHF. CDR3 in DNA: TGTGCCAGCAGTTCTTCTATTAACGGCAATCAGCCCCAGCATTTT. The gene calls are TRBV27 and TRBJ1-5; D is ambiguous. Trimming took 4 bases from V and 2 from J, leaving 12 bases between them. CDR3 length equals 15 residues. From germline, CDR1 is MNHEY and CDR2 SMNVEV (reference sequence).

The chain combines TRBV30 with TRBJ1-1; D is uncertain. There are 14 residues in the CDR3. The germline CDR1 and CDR2 sequences are GTSNPN and SVGIG (reference sequence). Between the trimmed V and J ends, which lost 2 bases and 1 base, there was a span of 11 bases. The CDR3 bases are TGTGCCTGGAGTACCGGGATCTCGAACACTGAAGCTTTCTTT. Its protein product is CAWSTGISNTEAFF. The full variable domain, with the rest looked up from reference TRBV30 and TRBJ1-1, is SQTIHQWPATLVQPVGSPLSLECTVEGTSNPNLYWYRQAAGRGLQLLFYSVGIGQISSEVPQNLSASRPQDRQFILSSKKLLLSDSGFYLCAWSTGISNTEAFFGQGTRLTVV.

The rearrangement links TRBV7-2 to TRBJ1-4; D may be TRBD1 (6 bases). CDR3 length equals 15 residues. Per germline, CDR1 SGHTA and CDR2 FQGNSA. V lost 5 bases, J lost 7 bases, and 17 bases lay in between. The CDR3 nucleotides read TGTGCCAGCAGCGCCGGGGGGGGCAGTTTTGAAAAACTGTTTTTT. Amino acid sequence: CASSAGGGSFEKLFF.

The chain uses TRBV6-2 or TRBV6-3 and TRBJ1-1; 10 nucleotides line up with TRBD1. Germline V gene data show CDR1 as MNHEY and CDR2 as SVGEGT. The V segment lost 5 bases and the J segment 3 bases; nucleotides outside the gene matches: 12. The CDR3 is made up of 17 amino acids. CDR3 sequence (DNA): TGTGCCAGCAGTCAACCTCCTGACAGGGGGCCTTACACTGAAGCTTTCTTT. It translates to CASSQPPDRGPYTEAFF.

This clone is a singleton in its sample. The V and J genes are TRBV6-2 or TRBV6-3 and TRBJ2-7; 7 bases match TRBD1. V lost 4 bases, J lost 4 bases, and 4 bases stayed unmatched. The CDR3 length is 13 residues. Germline CDR1 and CDR2: MNHEY and SVGEGT. The CDR3 reads CASSWGTAYEQYV. The DNA for the CDR3 is TGTGCCAGCAGTTGGGGGACAGCATACGAGCAGTACGTC.